The source of this TCR beta chain is a study of post-analysis software for immune sequencing data. cDNA libraries for TCR beta contained unique molecular identifiers. TCRdb independently ran MiXCR on the PCR reads; one entry per CDR3 protein. The data hold 600,000 to 700,000 distinct CDR3 sequences, with approximately 59% observed a single time. Study results and caveats: Relative to controls, patients with multiple sclerosis showed significantly lower normalized Chao1 diversity. Patients had higher frequencies than controls of roughly five TRBV segments, including TRBV5-6, TRBV5-1 and TRBV20-1.

The length of the CDR3 is 15 residues. Germline V CDR1 and CDR2: SNHLY, FYNNEI. V shed 1 base and J shed 3 bases, with 12 bases lying between them. This clonotype was counted a few times. Its target is not known. The sequence derives from a girl under 10 years old with multiple sclerosis. This sequence joins TRBV2 and TRBJ1-2, with D maybe TRBD1 (6 bases). Sequenced: blood. CDR3 sequence reads: CASSEERGNHYGYTF. CDR3 sequence (DNA): TGTGCCAGCAGTGAAGAGAGGGGGAACCACTATGGCTACACCTTC.